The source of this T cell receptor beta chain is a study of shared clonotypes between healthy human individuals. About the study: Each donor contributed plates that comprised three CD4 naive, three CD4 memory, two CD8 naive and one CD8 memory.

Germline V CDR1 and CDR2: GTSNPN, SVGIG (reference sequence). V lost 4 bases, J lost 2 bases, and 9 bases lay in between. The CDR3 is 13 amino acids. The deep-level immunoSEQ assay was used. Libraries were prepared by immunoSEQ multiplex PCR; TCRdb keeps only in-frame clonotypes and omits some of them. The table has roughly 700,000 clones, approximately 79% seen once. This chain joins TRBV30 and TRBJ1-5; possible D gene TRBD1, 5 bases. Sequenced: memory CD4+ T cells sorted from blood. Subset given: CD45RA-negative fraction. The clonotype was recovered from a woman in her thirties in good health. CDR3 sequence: CAWTSGGNQPQHF. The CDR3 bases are TGTGCCTGGACATCGGGGGGCAATCAGCCCCAGCATTTT.